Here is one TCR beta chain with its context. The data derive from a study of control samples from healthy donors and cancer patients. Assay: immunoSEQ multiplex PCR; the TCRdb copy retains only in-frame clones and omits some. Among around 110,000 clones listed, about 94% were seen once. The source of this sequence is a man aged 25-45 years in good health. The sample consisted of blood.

CDR3 region: CATSAAGFRGYTF. The CDR3 nucleotides read TGTGCCACCAGTGCGGCCGGCTTCAGAGGCTACACCTTC. This chain connects TRBV24-1 to TRBJ1-2, with unresolved D. The V gene lost 5 bases and the J gene lost 8 bases, with 14 bases spanning the gap. Per germline, CDR1 KGHDR and CDR2 SFDVKD. This CDR3 has 13 amino acids.